This T cell receptor beta chain was identified during a study of CD8 T cells in ankylosing spondylitis. Whole-study results and caveats: Apparently characteristic of ankylosing spondylitis blood was a TCR beta motif (under ten highly homologous variants).

Libraries of TCR beta came from quantitative 5'-RACE with molecular barcodes. TCRdb re-called the 5' RACE reads with MiXCR, one entry per CDR3 protein. The sample contains 200,000 to 250,000 distinct CDR3 sequences, approximately 7.4% of which appear only once. This clonotype was seen at least ten times. Its cognate antigen is unknown. Germline CDR1 is LGHNA and CDR2 is YSLEER. The J segment lost 8 bases and the V segment lost 4 bases, leaving 4 bases of the junction unmatched. The CDR3 has 13 amino acids. The genes are TRBV4-3 and TRBJ2-1, with TRBD1 matching 8 bases. The material sequenced was blood, either unsorted or a sorted T cell fraction (not recorded which). The receptor was derived from a male donor with ankylosing spondylitis. CDR3 residues: CASSRTGSDEQFF. The CDR3 nucleotides are TGCGCCAGCAGCCGGACAGGGTCCGATGAGCAGTTCTTC.